Following are 30 T cell receptor beta chains from one sample sequenced in a study of CD8+ T cells in alopecia areata. Extracted RNA was reverse transcribed into cDNA, the sequencing template. Method: immunoSEQ multiplex PCR; TCRdb's copy keeps in-frame clones and lacks some. The sample yields 200,000 to 250,000 clones, about 60% seen once. The sequencing used CD4+ T cells sorted from blood, collected at week 0. The receptors here all came from a human donor with alopecia areata.

The chain employs TRBV29-1 and TRBJ1-3; 8 bases map to TRBD1. Germline loops: CDR1 SQVTM, CDR2 ANQGSEA. Trimming removed 8 bases from V and 0 bases from J; junction bases left unmatched: 3. This CDR3 region has 13 residues. CDR3 sequence: CSYTGGSGNTIYF. CDR3 bases: TGCAGCTACACAGGGGGCTCTGGAAACACCATATATTTT.

A few counts support this clone. This sequence joins TRBV7-8 and TRBJ2-1; TRBD2 agrees at 7 bases. CDR3 size: 16 residues. From germline, CDR1 is SGHVS and CDR2 FQNEAQ. V shed 3 bases, J shed 2 bases, and the junction held 7 bases outside the gene matches. The CDR3 sequence: CASSLEGRAPYNEQFF. CDR3 coding DNA: TGTGCCAGCAGCTTGGAAGGGAGGGCGCCCTACAATGAGCAGTTCTTC. The full variable domain, in which reference TRBV7-8 and TRBJ2-1 provide the parts outside the CDR3, is GAGVSQSPRYKVAKRGQDVALRCDPISGHVSLFWYQQALGQGPEFLTYFQNEAQLDKSGLPSDRFFAERPEGSVSTLKIQRTQQEDSAVYLCASSLEGRAPYNEQFFGPGTRLTVL.

CDR3 region: CASSLPDRSYGYTF. The CDR3 DNA reads TGTGCCAGCAGCTTGCCGGACAGGTCCTATGGCTACACCTTC. The J gene is TRBJ1-2, the V gene TRBV5-4; 7 bases line up with TRBD1. The germline V gene has CDR1 SGHNT and CDR2 YYREEE (reference sequence). Unmatched junction bases numbered 4, after V lost 1 base and J lost 4 bases. The CDR3 is 14 residues long.

V gene TRBV25-1 combines with J gene TRBJ2-1; 11 nucleotides align to TRBD2. Trimming removed 5 bases from V and 13 bases from J; junction bases left unmatched: 10. This CDR3 comprises 14 residues. CDR1 is MGHDK, CDR2 SYGVNS, per germline. CDR3 nucleotide sequence: TGTGCCAGCAGTCCCACTAGCGGGGGTAGTCCCCAGTTCTTC. It specifies CASSPTSGGSPQFF.

This clone was observed a handful of times. The same CDR3 also results from other DNA sequences found in this sample. V gene TRBV7-9 combines with J gene TRBJ1-5, with D perhaps TRBD1 (5 bases). Germline V gene data show CDR1 as SEHNR and CDR2 as FQNEAQ (reference sequence). The CDR3 loop spans 14 amino acids. V gave up 1 base and J gave up 6 bases, with 10 bases separating them. The CDR3 loop is CASSLEGVGQPQHF. As DNA, the CDR3 is TGTGCCAGCAGCTTAGAAGGGGTTGGTCAGCCCCAGCATTTT.

This clone was seen only a few times. J is TRBJ2-6 and V is TRBV4-1; perhaps TRBD2 as D (5 bases). This CDR3 contains 15 residues. Trimming removed 1 base from V and 9 bases from J, with 13 bases in between. Germline V gene data show CDR1 as MGHRA and CDR2 as YSYEKL. CDR3 sequence: CASSQVFGLVNVLTF. For the CDR3, the DNA is TGCGCCAGCAGCCAAGTTTTCGGACTGGTCAACGTCCTGACTTTC.

V gene TRBV9 combines with J gene TRBJ2-2; possible D gene TRBD2, 5 bases. V lost 0 bases and J lost 0, with 9 bases in between. The CDR3 has 16 amino acids. CDR1 and CDR2 from the germline V gene are SGDLS and YYNGEE. CDR3: CASSVGTRANTGELFF. CDR3 sequence (DNA): TGTGCCAGCAGCGTAGGGACTCGAGCGAACACCGGGGAGCTGTTTTTT. The full variable domain, its missing parts supplied by reference TRBV9 and TRBJ2-2, is DSGVTQTPKHLITATGQRVTLRCSPRSGDLSVYWYQQSLDQGLQFLIQYYNGEERAKGNILERFSAQQFPDLHSELNLSSLELGDSALYFCASSVGTRANTGELFFGEGSRLTVL.

The chain couples TRBV5-1 to TRBJ2-5, with 12 nucleotides matching TRBD1. Germline loops: CDR1 SGHRS, CDR2 YFSETQ. After removal of 0 bases from V and 3 bases from J, the junction contained 3 bases not matched to a gene. This CDR3 comprises 16 residues. Written as DNA, the CDR3 is TGCGCCAGCAGCTTGGCGGGACAGGGGGCGGAAGAGACCCAGTACTTC. Translation gives CASSLAGQGAEETQYF.

The V gene is TRBV5-4, the J gene TRBJ2-1, with 9 positions matching TRBD1. Germline V gene sequence: CDR1 SGHNT, CDR2 YYREEE (reference sequence). The junction had 4 bases not matched to a gene; V was cut back by 2 bases and J by 7 bases. The CDR3 totals 14 residues. The CDR3 DNA reads TGTGCCAGCAGCTTCGAACAGGGGGCAAATGAGCAGTTCTTC. This sequence encodes CASSFEQGANEQFF.

The rearrangement uses TRBV27 and TRBJ2-3; unclear D gene. CDR1 is MNHEY, CDR2 SMNVEV, per germline (reference sequence). CDR3 length equals 14 residues. V shed 2 bases and J shed 5 bases, with 11 bases lying between them. The CDR3 spells CASSLNAAGDTQYF. The CDR3 DNA sequence: TGTGCCAGCAGTTTAAATGCAGCCGGAGATACGCAGTATTTT.

This chain joins TRBV25-1 and TRBJ2-1; 9 bases map to TRBD2. The CDR3 totals 17 residues. The V gene end was trimmed by 3 bases and the J gene end by 6 bases; junction bases not matched to a gene: 12. Germline V lookup: CDR1 MGHDK, CDR2 SYGVNS. The CDR3 DNA follows: TGTGCCAGCAGTGAGTCGGGGCGCCTAGCGGGATCCAATGAGCAGTTCTTC. Amino acid sequence: CASSESGRLAGSNEQFF.

This chain joins TRBV15 and TRBJ2-1; D unresolved. This CDR3 spans 16 amino acids. V dropped 0 bases and J dropped 4 bases, with 13 bases sitting between them. Per the germline V gene, CDR1 is LNHNV and CDR2 is YYDKDF (reference sequence). This CDR3 is CATSRENPLSYNEQFF. CDR3 sequence (DNA): TGTGCCACCAGCAGAGAAAACCCCCTGAGTTACAATGAGCAGTTCTTC. The variable domain in full, with the rest retrieved from reference TRBV15 and TRBJ2-1, is DAMVIQNPRYQVTQFGKPVTLSCSQTLNHNVMYWYQQKSSQAPKLLFHYYDKDFNNEADTPDNFQSRRPNTSFCFLDIRSPGLGDTAMYLCATSRENPLSYNEQFFGPGTRLTVL.

This clone was seen only a few times. CDR3 bases: TGCGCCAGCAGCCCCGCGGACACCCCGGGCCAAGAGACCCAGTACTTC. Amino acid sequence: CASSPADTPGQETQYF. J is TRBJ2-5 and V is TRBV5-1; D possibly corresponds to TRBD1 (5 bases). Germline loops: CDR1 SGHRS, CDR2 YFSETQ. The length of the CDR3 is 16 residues. V gave up 4 bases and J gave up 1 base, with 17 bases separating them.

The CDR3 region is CASSFQDQPQHF. Here the CDR3 DNA reads TGTGCCAGCAGCTTCCAGGACCAGCCCCAGCATTTT. The rearrangement joins TRBV7-9 to TRBJ1-5, with D unresolved. The germline V gene has CDR1 SEHNR and CDR2 FQNEAQ (reference sequence). Trimming cost V 3 bases and J 7 bases, with 7 bases left between them. The CDR3 extends over 12 amino acids.

In its sample, this clone was seen a few times. The CDR3: CASSPLGSGANVLTF. The CDR3 nucleotides read TGTGCCAGCAGCCCCCTAGGGTCTGGGGCCAACGTCCTGACTTTC. This rearrangement joins TRBV7-3 to TRBJ2-6; D is unresolved. CDR1 is SGHTA and CDR2 is FQGTGA in the germline V gene. Trimming cost V 5 bases and J 1 base, with 9 bases left between them. This CDR3 is built from 15 residues.

V and J are TRBV13 and TRBJ1-6; tentative D call: TRBD1 (5 bases). Germline CDR1 reads PRHDT; CDR2 reads FYEKMQ (reference sequence). Trimming took off 1 base at V and 10 bases at J, with 20 bases between the two ends. This CDR3 region has 17 residues. The CDR3 coding sequence is TGTGCCAGCAGCTTAGTCCAGGGATATCCTGCCCTATCACCCCTCCACTTT. It specifies CASSLVQGYPALSPLHF.

The chain combines TRBV10-3 with TRBJ1-1; 7 nucleotides agree with TRBD1. Germline V CDR1 and CDR2: ENHRY, SYGVKD. Unmatched junction bases numbered 11, after V lost 0 bases and J lost 1 base. The CDR3 runs 18 residues. The CDR3 DNA reads as TGTGCCATCAGTGAGTCTTGGGGGACGACAGGGTGGAACACTGAAGCTTTCTTT. This encodes CAISESWGTTGWNTEAFF.

The V and J genes are TRBV4-2 and TRBJ1-6, with TRBD1 matching over 10 bases. There are 16 residues in the CDR3. Trimming at V came to 4 bases and at J to 8 bases, leaving 8 bases not matched to a gene. CDR1 is LGHNA and CDR2 is YNFKEQ in the germline V gene. CDR3 sequence: CASSRDRDRGDSPLHF. DNA for the CDR3: TGTGCCAGCAGCCGGGACCGGGACAGGGGTGATTCACCCCTCCACTTT.

There are a few counts of this clone. The chain is built from TRBV5-1 and TRBJ2-7, with 10 bases lining up with TRBD1. The V gene's germline CDR1 is SGHRS and CDR2 YFSETQ. CDR3 length: 15 amino acids. V trimming: 4 bases; J trimming: 3 bases; junction bases outside the gene matches: 7. CDR3 region: CASSAVDRGLYEQYF. The CDR3 DNA is TGCGCCAGCAGCGCGGTAGACAGGGGGCTCTACGAGCAGTACTTC.

This clone was seen only a few times. V and J are TRBV29-1 and TRBJ2-3; TRBD2 matches at 10 bases. This CDR3 is built from 13 residues. Unmatched junction bases numbered 2, after V lost 6 bases and J lost 2 bases. Germline loops: CDR1 SQVTM, CDR2 ANQGSEA. The CDR3 sequence: CSVLAGFTDTQYF. For the CDR3, the DNA is TGCAGCGTACTAGCGGGATTCACAGATACGCAGTATTTT.

This clone has a single count. The V gene is TRBV2, the J gene TRBJ2-3; D perhaps matches TRBD2 (5 bases). Germline V CDR1 and CDR2: SNHLY, FYNNEI. V was clipped by 2 bases and J by 2 bases, with 11 bases between them. The CDR3 covers 15 residues. The CDR3 bases are TGTGCCAGCAGTGAAAGGAGGCCGGTCACAGATACGCAGTATTTT. Residues: CASSERRPVTDTQYF.

This clone has just a few counts. The V and J genes are TRBV4-1 and TRBJ2-7; D call uncertain. This CDR3 contains 14 residues. V was pared by 1 base and J by 1 base, with 8 bases between. Germline V gene data show CDR1 as MGHRA and CDR2 as YSYEKL. The CDR3 bases are TGCGCCAGCAGCCAAGTCCCAGAATCCTACGAGCAGTACTTC. This gives the protein CASSQVPESYEQYF.

The V and J genes are TRBV30 and TRBJ2-4; tentative D call: TRBD1 (6 bases). With 3 bases removed from V and 0 bases from J, the gap between germline ends came to 9 bases. Per the germline V gene, CDR1 is GTSNPN and CDR2 is SVGIG (reference sequence). The CDR3 spans 14 residues. Here the CDR3 reads CAWSGTLAKNIQYF. The CDR3 nucleotides are TGTGCCTGGAGCGGGACACTAGCCAAAAACATTCAGTACTTC. The full variable domain, with the rest looked up from reference TRBV30 and TRBJ2-4, is SQTIHQWPATLVQPVGSPLSLECTVEGTSNPNLYWYRQAAGRGLQLLFYSVGIGQISSEVPQNLSASRPQDRQFILSSKKLLLSDSGFYLCAWSGTLAKNIQYFGAGTRLSVL.

This clone has just a few counts. CDR3 amino acids: CASSPTGDSSYNEQFF. The DNA for the CDR3 is TGTGCCAGCAGCCCAACAGGGGACAGCTCCTACAATGAGCAGTTCTTC. The V gene is TRBV9, the J gene TRBJ2-1; TRBD1 aligns across 7 bases. This CDR3 comprises 16 residues. Trimming took 4 bases from V and 0 from J; bases not matched to a gene: 7. CDR1 is SGDLS and CDR2 is YYNGEE in the germline V gene. Combining the CDR3 with reference TRBV9 and TRBJ2-1 gives the whole variable domain DSGVTQTPKHLITATGQRVTLRCSPRSGDLSVYWYQQSLDQGLQFLIQYYNGEERAKGNILERFSAQQFPDLHSELNLSSLELGDSALYFCASSPTGDSSYNEQFFGPGTRLTVL.

The rearrangement joins TRBV11-2 to TRBJ2-3; D is perhaps TRBD1 (5 bases). The CDR3 runs to 15 residues. The V gene's germline CDR1 is SGHAT and CDR2 FQNNGV. V was pared by 8 bases and J by 3 bases, with 18 bases between. The CDR3 is CASSSLGVLTDTQYF. The CDR3 bases are TGTGCCAGCTCGTCGTTAGGGGTTTTGACAGATACGCAGTATTTT.

The V call is TRBV6-5, the J call TRBJ2-1, with D perhaps TRBD1 or TRBD2 (6 bases each). Deletions cut 5 bases from V and 1 base from J, with 12 bases between. The V gene's germline CDR1 is MNHEY and CDR2 SVGAGI. The CDR3 loop spans 15 amino acids. The CDR3 DNA follows: TGTGCCAGCAGTGTGGGGGGCCTTTCCTACAATGAGCAGTTCTTC. Protein sequence: CASSVGGLSYNEQFF.

This chain joins TRBV11-1 and TRBJ2-7; either TRBD1 or TRBD2 may supply D (6 bases each). This CDR3 spans 16 amino acids. V lost 3 bases and J lost 4, with 19 bases in between. The V gene's germline CDR1 is SGHAT and CDR2 FQDESV (reference sequence). CDR3 DNA sequence: TGTGCCAGCAGCTTGGGAGCGAGGGGGGCTATGTACGAGCAGTACTTC. Translating it yields CASSLGARGAMYEQYF.

V gene TRBV19 combines with J gene TRBJ1-1; maybe TRBD1 (5 bases). Germline CDR1 reads LNHDA; CDR2 reads SQIVND (reference sequence). The CDR3 has 15 residues. V lost 3 bases, J lost 1 base, and 12 bases lay in between. The DNA for the CDR3 is TGTGCCAGTAGTATCCAACCGGGACGGAACACTGAAGCTTTCTTT. The encoded protein is CASSIQPGRNTEAFF.

The CDR3 DNA reads as TGCGCCAGCAGCTTACTTAGTGGTACAGATCAGCCCCAGCATTTT. Its protein product is CASSLLSGTDQPQHF. The chain combines TRBV5-1 with TRBJ1-5; D gene ambiguous. Germline V gene sequence: CDR1 SGHRS, CDR2 YFSETQ. V was trimmed by 2 bases and J by 5 bases, leaving 14 bases between them. This CDR3 contains 15 residues.

This rearrangement joins TRBV5-5 to TRBJ1-4; 10 nucleotides align to TRBD1. The V gene end was trimmed by 3 bases and the J gene end by 7 bases; junction bases not matched to a gene: 9. There are 16 residues in the CDR3. Germline V lookup: CDR1 SGHKS, CDR2 YYEKEE (reference sequence). CDR3 nucleotide sequence: TGTGCCAGCAGCTGGGGCTGGACAGGGGGTAGTGAAAAACTGTTTTTT. Its protein is CASSWGWTGGSEKLFF.